Listed below are T cell receptor beta chains from one sample, sequenced in a study of cytomegalovirus exposure and HLA in healthy donors. Some clones are missing from TCRdb's copy, which holds only in-frame ones; the method was immunoSEQ multiplex PCR. The data hold around 97,000 clones, with approximately 85% observed a single time. Sequencing was done on a sample of PBMCs. The receptor set was obtained from a man between 35 and 55 years old in good health and CMV-seropositive. The CDR3 runs from the conserved cysteine through the conserved F or W. The order of the fields is D gene, V gene, clone size, J gene, CDR3 protein, CDR3 DNA. D genes are given only for firm matches. A row's size may be missing; if present it is once, few, many or a size class.

NA	TRBV19	NA	TRBJ1-1	CASSLIPGNTFSTEAFF	TGTGCCAGTAGTCTTATTCCGGGAAATACGTTTTCGACTGAAGCTTTCTTT
TRBD1	TRBV10-3	NA	TRBJ1-2	CAIRDRGSANYGYTF	TGTGCCATCAGGGACAGGGGAAGCGCTAACTATGGCTACACCTTC
NA	TRBV5-1	NA	TRBJ2-1	CASSLVVDVYNEQFF	TGCGCCAGCAGCTTGGTGGTAGATGTCTACAATGAGCAGTTCTTC
NA	TRBV5-4	NA	TRBJ2-1	CASSFLGPYNEQFF	TGTGCCAGCAGTTTCCTAGGTCCCTACAATGAGCAGTTCTTC
TRBD1	TRBV11-2	NA	TRBJ2-7	CASTPDRGRQEQYF	TGTGCCAGCACCCCGGACAGGGGCCGCCAAGAGCAGTACTTC
TRBD2	TRBV7-9	NA	TRBJ2-5	CSSSLPSGRGEETQYF	TGTTCCAGCAGCCTCCCTAGCGGGAGAGGGGAAGAGACCCAGTACTTC
NA	TRBV30	NA	TRBJ1-1	CAWSDRGGATEAFF	TGTGCCTGGAGTGACCGGGGGGGGGCCACTGAAGCTTTCTTT
NA	TRBV30	NA	TRBJ1-1	CAWSWAGNTEAFF	TGTGCCTGGAGCTGGGCGGGAAACACTGAAGCTTTCTTT
NA	TRBV9	few	TRBJ1-1	CASSVDHAAEAFF	TGTGCCAGCAGCGTAGATCACGCGGCTGAAGCTTTCTTT
NA	TRBV30	NA	TRBJ1-5	CAWSAGGEPQHF	TGTGCCTGGAGCGCCGGGGGGGAGCCCCAGCATTTT
TRBD1	TRBV7-9	once	TRBJ1-2	CASSSPGTGGHGYTF	TGTGCCAGCAGCAGCCCCGGGACAGGGGGCCATGGCTACACCTTC
TRBD2	TRBV9	NA	TRBJ2-2	CASSPGGSGELFF	TGTGCCAGCAGCCCCGGGGGGTCCGGGGAGCTGTTTTTT
TRBD1	TRBV18	once	TRBJ1-1	CASSPPTGGRIEAFF	TGTGCCAGCTCACCTCCAACAGGGGGCCGGATTGAAGCTTTCTTT
NA	TRBV27	NA	TRBJ2-7	CASSPMGASLQYF	TGTGCCAGCAGTCCCATGGGGGCCAGTTTACAGTACTTC
TRBD2	TRBV14	NA	TRBJ2-3	CASSQDQWGGRHDTQYF	TGTGCCAGCAGCCAAGATCAATGGGGGGGTCGCCACGATACGCAGTATTTT
TRBD1	TRBV19	NA	TRBJ2-7	CASSISGGREQYF	TGTGCCAGTAGTATCTCAGGGGGCCGGGAGCAGTACTTC
NA	TRBV11-2	NA	TRBJ2-2	CASSPGVTGELFF	TGTGCCAGCAGCCCCGGGGTCACCGGGGAGCTGTTTTTT
TRBD1	TRBV5-6	NA	TRBJ1-2	CASSWYTGDGYTF	TGTGCCAGCAGCTGGTATACAGGGGATGGCTACACCTTC
NA	TRBV28	once	TRBJ2-5	CASSPSGHQETQYF	TGTGCCAGCAGTCCCAGTGGCCACCAAGAGACCCAGTACTTC
TRBD1	TRBV7-9	NA	TRBJ1-1	CASSSGQGARTEAFF	TGTGCCAGCAGCTCCGGACAGGGGGCGCGGACTGAAGCTTTCTTT
NA	TRBV7-9	once	TRBJ2-3	CASSREIRARTDTQYF	TGTGCCAGCAGCCGGGAGATTCGGGCCCGCACAGATACGCAGTATTTT
NA	TRBV19	NA	TRBJ1-1	CASSLNTEAFF	TGTGCCAGTAGTCTTAACACTGAAGCTTTCTTT
NA	TRBV30	NA	TRBJ1-4	CAWIPLGVGNEKLFF	TGTGCCTGGATCCCCCTAGGGGTCGGTAATGAAAAACTGTTTTTT
TRBD1	TRBV18	NA	TRBJ2-7	CASSRFDRGEISEQYF	TGTGCCAGCTCACGGTTCGACAGGGGGGAGATCAGCGAGCAGTACTTC
TRBD2	TRBV4-1	NA	TRBJ2-7	CASSPTSGPYEQYF	TGCGCCAGCAGCCCGACTAGCGGACCCTACGAGCAGTACTTC
TRBD2	TRBV27	once	TRBJ2-1	CASSFQLAGGINEQFF	TGTGCCAGCAGTTTCCAACTAGCGGGGGGTATCAATGAGCAGTTCTTC
NA	TRBV10-3	NA	TRBJ1-2	CAIRPPGNYGYTF	TGTGCCATCAGACCCCCAGGGAACTATGGCTACACCTTC
NA	TRBV13	NA	TRBJ2-1	CASSLAGSSYNEQFF	TGTGCCAGCAGCTTAGCCGGTAGCTCCTACAATGAGCAGTTCTTC
TRBD1	TRBV2	once	TRBJ2-2	CASSEGGQGFTGELFF	TGTGCCAGCAGTGAAGGGGGACAGGGGTTTACCGGGGAGCTGTTTTTT
NA	TRBV14	NA	TRBJ2-1	CASSQGREGRQFF	TGTGCCAGCAGCCAAGGACGAGAAGGGAGGCAGTTCTTC
NA	TRBV10-1	NA	TRBJ1-1	CANSPDKNTEAFF	TGCGCCAACAGCCCGGACAAGAACACTGAAGCTTTCTTT
NA	TRBV2	NA	TRBJ2-1	CASSLFDEQFF	TGTGCCAGCAGCCTATTCGATGAGCAGTTCTTC
TRBD2	TRBV5-4	NA	TRBJ2-7	CASSSQRGGSYEQYF	TGTGCCAGCAGCTCTCAGCGGGGAGGCTCCTACGAGCAGTACTTC
NA	TRBV2	NA	TRBJ1-1	CASSVENTEAFF	TGTGCCAGCAGTGTAGAAAACACTGAAGCTTTCTTT
NA	TRBV9	NA	TRBJ2-5	CASSRSEETQYF	TGTGCCAGCAGCCGTAGTGAAGAGACCCAGTACTTC
TRBD2	TRBV6-6	NA	TRBJ2-1	CASRAGTSGRTGEQFF	TGTGCCAGCAGAGCCGGAACTAGCGGGAGAACGGGTGAGCAGTTCTTC
NA	TRBV7-7	few	TRBJ1-2	CASSLKGQQGYTF	TGTGCTAGCAGCTTAAAGGGACAACAGGGCTACACCTTC
NA	TRBV19	NA	TRBJ2-2	CASSITSPRAGELFF	TGTGCCAGTAGTATCACGTCGCCCAGGGCCGGGGAGCTGTTTTTT
NA	TRBV11-2	NA	TRBJ1-2	CASSLAPEPNYGYTF	TGTGCCAGCAGCTTAGCCCCGGAGCCTAACTATGGCTACACCTTC
NA	TRBV6-6	NA	TRBJ1-1	CASSTPVRGRNTEAFF	TGTGCCAGCAGTACCCCCGTAAGAGGCAGAAACACTGAAGCTTTCTTT
TRBD2	TRBV9	NA	TRBJ2-7	CASSPLAGPYEQYF	TGTGCCAGCAGCCCACTAGCGGGTCCCTACGAGCAGTACTTC
TRBD1	TRBV28	few	TRBJ1-1	CASSPFRQGRTEAFF	TGTGCCAGCAGCCCATTTCGACAGGGGAGGACTGAAGCTTTCTTT
TRBD1	TRBV7-9	NA	TRBJ1-6	CASSSTGTANLRLHF	TGTGCCAGCAGCTCCACCGGGACAGCAAATCTGAGGCTCCACTTT
NA	TRBV28	NA	TRBJ2-7	CASSSWRVYEQYF	TGTGCCAGCAGTTCGTGGCGGGTCTACGAGCAGTACTTC
TRBD1	TRBV7-9	NA	TRBJ1-6	CASSESPRGTGVNSPLHF	TGTGCCAGCAGCGAAAGCCCGAGAGGGACAGGGGTTAATTCACCCCTCCACTTT
NA	TRBV28	NA	TRBJ2-7	CASSQGTFAYEQYF	TGTGCCAGCAGTCAAGGGACATTTGCCTACGAGCAGTACTTC
NA	TRBV19	NA	TRBJ2-7	CASSNSGGQDYEQYF	TGTGCCAGTAGTAATTCGGGGGGACAGGACTACGAGCAGTACTTC
TRBD1	TRBV9	NA	TRBJ1-5	CASSPGTGNNQPQHF	TGTGCCAGCAGCCCCGGGACAGGGAACAATCAGCCCCAGCATTTT
NA	TRBV15	few	TRBJ1-5	CATSHNNQPQHF	TGTGCCACCAGCCACAACAATCAGCCCCAGCATTTT
TRBD2	TRBV18	few	TRBJ2-5	CASSPGAGLQETQYF	TGTGCCAGCTCACCGGGAGCGGGGCTCCAAGAGACCCAGTACTTC
NA	TRBV7-9	NA	TRBJ2-7	CASSLLQGPTYEQYF	TGTGCCAGCAGCTTATTGCAGGGCCCTACCTACGAGCAGTACTTC
NA	TRBV9	NA	TRBJ2-1	CASSVTGTLNNEQFF	TGTGCCAGCAGCGTGACCGGGACACTAAACAATGAGCAGTTCTTC
NA	TRBV6-4	NA	TRBJ2-1	CASRTGDLSGVNEQFF	TGTGCCAGCAGGACCGGGGACTTGAGCGGAGTCAATGAGCAGTTCTTC
NA	TRBV6-5	NA	TRBJ1-1	CASSFYPSTEAFF	TGTGCCAGCAGTTTCTACCCGAGCACTGAAGCTTTCTTT
NA	TRBV21-1	NA	TRBJ2-5	CASSVQETQYF	TGTGCCAGCAGCGTACAAGAGACCCAGTACTTC